This T cell receptor beta chain emerged from a study of control samples from healthy donors and cancer patients. Germline V lookup: CDR1 SGHTA, CDR2 FQGNSA. Between the trimmed V and J ends, which lost 3 bases and 1 base, there was a span of 6 bases. The CDR3 runs 13 residues. This table comes from immunoSEQ multiplex PCR, and its TCRdb copy is limited to in-frame clones, with some not included. The sample lists over 200,000 clones; over 75% were seen once. The TCR comes from a woman in her sixties with lung cancer. V usage is TRBV7-2 and J usage is TRBJ2-5; no clear D. Material for sequencing was PBMCs. CDR3 sequence (DNA): TGTGCCAGCAGCTTTTCATCCCAAGAGACCCAGTACTTC. Encoded protein: CASSFSSQETQYF.